The 21 T cell receptor beta chains below all came from one sample that was sequenced in a study of response to subunit inactivated influenza vaccine. TCRdb independently ran MiXCR on the RT-PCR reads; one entry per CDR3 protein. The profile covers more than 550,000 distinct CDR3 sequences, with about 11% appearing a single time and approximately 10% taken by the ten largest. This sample also belongs to another study, concerning T cells expressing NK-cell markers. That report adds: 5'RACE template switching with UMIs generated TCR beta cDNA.

The input for sequencing was PBMCs from blood, taken on the day of vaccination. Every receptor here comes from a middle-aged man who received an inactivated influenza vaccine.

This clonotype came up a few times. The chain carries TRBV11-2 and TRBJ2-1, with D perhaps TRBD1 (6 bases). Trimming cost V 6 bases and J 6 bases, with 15 bases left between them. Germline CDR1 and CDR2: SGHAT and FQNNGV. This CDR3 spans 14 amino acids. In nucleotides, the CDR3 is TGTGCCAGCAGTGGTACAGGGTTTTCCAATGAGCAGTTCTTC. This translates into CASSGTGFSNEQFF.

Only a few counts were recorded for this clonotype. The rearrangement uses TRBV9 and TRBJ1-4; weak D call: TRBD1 (6 bases). In germline, CDR1 is SGDLS, CDR2 YYNGEE. The CDR3 spans 15 residues. V was trimmed by 4 bases and J by 5 bases, leaving 15 bases between them. The CDR3 here is CASSFGGTKNEKLFF. The CDR3 DNA follows: TGTGCCAGCAGCTTTGGCGGGACAAAAAATGAAAAACTGTTTTTT.

This clonotype was observed a handful of times. The J gene is TRBJ1-5, the V gene TRBV28; TRBD1 matches at 11 bases. CDR3 length: 17 residues. Germline V gives CDR1 MDHEN, CDR2 SYDVKM. The V gene end was trimmed by 6 bases and the J gene end by 3 bases; junction bases not matched to a gene: 10. CDR3 DNA sequence: TGTGCCAGCAGGGAACGAGGGACAGGGGGAGCCAATCAGCCCCAGCATTTT. Protein: CASRERGTGGANQPQHF.

This clonotype has just a few counts. The V and J genes are TRBV12-3 or TRBV12-4 and TRBJ2-2, with D perhaps matching TRBD2 (5 bases). The CDR3 contains 13 residues. V dropped 4 bases and J dropped 6 bases, with 9 bases sitting between them. The CDR3 nucleotides are TGTGCCAGCAGTTCGGGAACAGCCGGGGAGCTGTTTTTT. It yields the protein CASSSGTAGELFF.

This clonotype was observed at least ten times. This rearrangement joins TRBV12-3 or TRBV12-4 to TRBJ2-1; no clear D gene. The CDR3 is 11 residues long. The V and J ends lost 5 bases and 5 bases respectively, with 4 bases between them. CDR3 bases: TGTGCCAGCAGTATCAACAATGAGCAGTTCTTC. Protein product: CASSINNEQFF.

This clonotype was found a few times. The chain joins TRBV5-1 to TRBJ2-1; a possible D gene is TRBD2 (6 bases). Trimming took 4 bases from V and 2 from J, leaving 10 bases between them. The V gene's germline CDR1 is SGHRS and CDR2 YFSETQ. The CDR3 covers 14 residues. The DNA for the CDR3 is TGCGCCAGCAGCCGGGACTCGACCTACAATGAGCAGTTCTTC. Its translation is CASSRDSTYNEQFF.

This clonotype was recorded once. A read error may produce the germline difference seen at one junction end. In DNA form, the CDR3 reads TGTGCCAGCGGACGGGAACAGGGAGAAAAACCGTTTTTT. It encodes CASGREQGEKPFF. This chain connects TRBV12-3 or TRBV12-4 to TRBJ1-4; possible D gene TRBD1, 6 bases. The CDR3 runs 13 residues.

The chain combines TRBV7-2 with TRBJ2-3, with D maybe TRBD2 (7 bases). The CDR3 consists of 13 residues. Trimming left V 1 base short and J 8 bases short, with 10 bases between. CDR1 SGHTA and CDR2 FQGNSA come from the germline V gene. The CDR3 reads CASSLEGGVTQYF. CDR3 bases: TGTGCCAGCAGCTTAGAGGGGGGGGTTACGCAGTATTTT.

The rearrangement joins TRBV6-1 to TRBJ2-7; D ambiguous. Germline CDR1 reads MNHNS; CDR2 reads SASEGT. The CDR3 is made up of 14 amino acids. The V and J ends lost 7 bases and 6 bases respectively, with 19 bases between them. The CDR3 here is CASTKGTSPGEQYF. Written as DNA, the CDR3 is TGTGCCAGCACTAAGGGTACCTCTCCGGGCGAGCAGTACTTC.

This clonotype was detected ten times or more. The chain uses TRBV2 and TRBJ2-3; 7 nucleotides agree with TRBD2. There are 13 residues in the CDR3. Germline CDR1 and CDR2: SNHLY and FYNNEI. The ends lost 8 bases at V and 5 bases at J; junction bases unmatched: 7. Here the CDR3 reads CASGGGLRDTQYF. CDR3 bases: TGTGCCAGCGGGGGGGGACTCCGAGATACGCAGTATTTT.

This clonotype was seen ten or more times. The chain uses TRBV7-2 and TRBJ2-2, with 10 bases that match TRBD1. V was clipped by 3 bases and J by 4 bases; unmatched bases: 2. The CDR3 is made up of 15 amino acids. Germline CDR1 reads SGHTA; CDR2 reads FQGNSA. This chain's CDR3 is CASSFRTGGTGELFF. For the CDR3, the DNA is TGTGCCAGCAGCTTTCGGACAGGGGGCACCGGGGAGCTGTTTTTT.

This sequence joins TRBV12-3 or TRBV12-4 and TRBJ2-1; 7 nucleotides align to TRBD2. With V trimmed by 5 bases and J by 7 bases, 14 bases remained unmatched. This CDR3 contains 16 residues. The CDR3 spells CASSPTTSALVNEQFF. The CDR3 bases are TGTGCCAGCAGTCCAACAACTAGCGCCTTAGTTAATGAGCAGTTCTTC.

Here the CDR3 reads CASSLRGFRPGELFF. CDR3 nucleotide sequence: TGCGCCAGCAGCTTGAGAGGTTTTCGGCCCGGGGAGCTGTTTTTT. This chain connects TRBV5-1 to TRBJ2-2; D not certain. V was clipped by 1 base and J by 6 bases, with 13 bases between them. This CDR3 region has 15 residues. From germline, CDR1 is SGHRS and CDR2 YFSETQ. Full variable domain (remainder filled in from reference TRBV5-1 and TRBJ2-2): KAGVTQTPRYLIKTRGQQVTLSCSPISGHRSVSWYQQTPGQGLQFLFEYFSETQRNKGNFPGRFSGRQFSNSRSEMNVSTLELGDSALYLCASSLRGFRPGELFFGEGSRLTVL.

This chain uses TRBV20-1 with TRBJ2-5, with 7 bases aligning to TRBD2. V shed 3 bases and J 5 bases; nucleotides not matched to a gene: 12. Germline lookup yields CDR1 DFQATT and CDR2 SNEGSKA (reference sequence). The CDR3 sequence is 15 residues long. The CDR3 is CSARAPRGERETQYF. In DNA, the CDR3 is TGCAGTGCTAGGGCCCCTCGGGGGGAGAGGGAGACCCAGTACTTC.

V usage is TRBV20-1 and J usage is TRBJ2-1; a possible D gene is TRBD2 (7 bases). The germline V gene has CDR1 DFQATT and CDR2 SNEGSKA (reference sequence). This CDR3 has 17 amino acids. The V end was cut by 5 bases, the J end by 0 bases, with 20 bases between. CDR3 DNA sequence: TGCAGTGCTCCTCGGGGGGCGGGCCGTAGCTCCTACAATGAGCAGTTCTTC. Translation gives CSAPRGAGRSSYNEQFF.

The chain employs TRBV29-1 and TRBJ2-2, with TRBD2 matching 10 bases. The germline CDR1 and CDR2 sequences are SQVTM and ANQGSEA. With V trimmed by 5 bases and J by 4 bases, 4 bases remained unmatched. This CDR3 spans 14 amino acids. DNA of the CDR3: TGCAGCGTTAGGACTAGCGGCTTCACCGGGGAGCTGTTTTTT. This gives the protein CSVRTSGFTGELFF.

Only a few counts were recorded for this clonotype. V gene TRBV27 combines with J gene TRBJ1-1; 10 bases are shared with TRBD1. Germline-derived CDR1 and CDR2 are MNHEY and SMNVEV (reference sequence). Trimming took 5 bases from V and 10 from J; bases not matched to a gene: 13. The CDR3 contains 15 residues. This CDR3 is CASSPTSGTGERAFF. The CDR3 DNA follows: TGTGCCAGCAGTCCAACTTCCGGGACAGGGGAGAGAGCTTTCTTT.

The V call is TRBV5-4, the J call TRBJ1-4; 7 positions agree with TRBD1. V lost 2 bases and J lost 6; bases outside the gene matches: 7. Germline loops: CDR1 SGHNT, CDR2 YYREEE (reference sequence). This CDR3 is built from 15 residues. The CDR3 loop reads CASSFNRGGDEKLFF. The CDR3 nucleotides are TGTGCCAGCAGCTTTAACAGGGGAGGGGATGAAAAACTGTTTTTT.

The rearrangement uses TRBV5-1 and TRBJ2-7, with D perhaps matching TRBD1 or TRBD2 (5 bases each). From germline, CDR1 is SGHRS and CDR2 YFSETQ. CDR3 length: 14 residues. Trimming left V 4 bases short and J 4 bases short, with 15 bases between. Here the CDR3 reads CASSNSGRRYEQYF. The CDR3 nucleotides are TGCGCCAGCAGCAACTCAGGGCGGAGGTACGAGCAGTACTTC.

This clonotype showed up many times. This chain uses TRBV7-2 with TRBJ2-7, with D perhaps matching TRBD1 (6 bases). The V gene's germline CDR1 is SGHTA and CDR2 FQGNSA. Between the trimmed V and J ends, which lost 5 bases and 8 bases, there was a span of 19 bases. The CDR3 runs to 14 residues. CDR3 DNA: TGTGCCAGCAGCCAAGGCAGGGGTCCGTACCAGCAGTACTTC. Amino acids: CASSQGRGPYQQYF.

In this sample, this clonotype turned up a few times. The rearrangement links TRBV29-1 to TRBJ2-5; D gene unclear. CDR3 length equals 11 residues. V was pared by 8 bases and J by 5 bases, with 12 bases between. CDR1 is SQVTM, CDR2 ANQGSEA, per germline. The CDR3 region is CSSRYGETQYF. In DNA form, the CDR3 reads TGCAGCTCCCGATATGGGGAGACCCAGTACTTC.